This T cell receptor (beta chain) was recovered during a study of shared clonotypes between healthy human individuals. Assay: immunoSEQ multiplex PCR; the TCRdb copy retains only in-frame clones and omits some. The repertoire consists of 640,000 or so clones, with less than 80% occurring once and the leading ten covering approximately 1.8%. CDR3 size: 14 residues. Germline V gene lookup returns CDR1 SNHLY and CDR2 FYNNEI. V trimming: 6 bases; J trimming: 2 bases; junction bases outside the gene matches: 5. The J gene is TRBJ2-7, the V gene TRBV2; 9 bases agree with TRBD1. The sequence came from a young woman in good health. Source material: memory CD4+ T cells sorted from blood. Noted subset: CD45RA-negative fraction. CDR3 coding DNA: TGTGCCAGCAGGGACAGGGGAGCGGCCTACGAGCAGTACTTC. Amino acid sequence: CASRDRGAAYEQYF.